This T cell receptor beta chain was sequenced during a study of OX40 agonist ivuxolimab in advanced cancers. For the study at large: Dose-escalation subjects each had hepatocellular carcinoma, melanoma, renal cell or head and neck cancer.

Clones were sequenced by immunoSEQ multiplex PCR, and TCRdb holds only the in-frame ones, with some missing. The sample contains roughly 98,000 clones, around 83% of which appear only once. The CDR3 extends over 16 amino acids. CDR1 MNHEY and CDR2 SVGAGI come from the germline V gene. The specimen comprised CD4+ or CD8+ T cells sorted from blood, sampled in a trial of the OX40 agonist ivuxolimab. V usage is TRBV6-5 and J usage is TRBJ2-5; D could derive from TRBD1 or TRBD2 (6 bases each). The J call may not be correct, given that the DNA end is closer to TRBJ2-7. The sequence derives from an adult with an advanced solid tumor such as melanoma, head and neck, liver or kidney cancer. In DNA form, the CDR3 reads TGTGCCAGCAGTTACTCGAAAGGGGGGAAGAGCTACGAGCAGTACTTC. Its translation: CASSYSKGGKSYEQYF.